The clone carrying this TCR beta chain was counted a few times. Its specificity is unknown. This sample stems from a study of response to subunit inactivated influenza vaccine. TCRdb reprocessed the RT-PCR reads with MiXCR, giving one entry per CDR3 protein. The sample contains hundreds of thousands of distinct CDR3 sequences, roughly 12% of which appear only once. V dropped 4 bases and J dropped 6; count of bases not matched to a gene: 4. Germline values: CDR1 SGHRS, CDR2 YFSETQ. The length of the CDR3 is 15 residues. Study-level findings and limits: Few new T cells, the authors suggested, are recruited by each seasonal influenza vaccination.

These sequences were also reported in another study, on T cells expressing NK-cell markers. That report notes: Template switching by 5'RACE with UMIs generated the TCR beta cDNA. Each TCR beta repertoire originated in sorted T cells that were CD3+CD56+NKG2C+, CD3+CD56+NKG2C- or CD3+CD56-NKG2C+. Among CD8+ T cells from 5 to 7 donors, dominant NKG2C+ clonotypes accounted for roughly 1.0-7.0%.

The V gene is TRBV5-1, the J gene TRBJ2-1, with 13 bases that match TRBD2. This clonotype originated in a man in his forties or fifties who received an inactivated influenza vaccine. Specimen: PBMCs from blood, collected on the day of vaccination. CDR3 in DNA: TGCGCCAGCAGCCGGACTAGCGGGAGTGGCAATGAGCAGTTCTTC. As protein: CASSRTSGSGNEQFF. The full variable domain, its missing parts supplied by reference TRBV5-1 and TRBJ2-1, is KAGVTQTPRYLIKTRGQQVTLSCSPISGHRSVSWYQQTPGQGLQFLFEYFSETQRNKGNFPGRFSGRQFSNSRSEMNVSTLELGDSALYLCASSRTSGSGNEQFFGPGTRLTVL.